This record concerns one T cell receptor beta chain sequence. The antigen is unknown. These data are taken from a study of T cell responses to AZD1222 COVID-19 vaccine. At the level of the study: Pooling of second doses given at about 4 or about 12 weeks was done.

Study-wide results and limits: Recipients of AZD1222 seropositive at baseline numbered only five or six. Among the donors, most were white British and more were female, and clonal diversity was possibly underestimated. In all cases, repertoires were sampled only after the peak T cell response.

Between the trimmed V and J ends, which lost 3 bases and 8 bases, there was a span of 11 bases. Germline V lookup: CDR1 SGHNT, CDR2 YYREEE (reference sequence). This CDR3 comprises 12 residues. Clones were sequenced by immunoSEQ multiplex PCR, and TCRdb holds only the in-frame ones, with some missing. The repertoire holds around 75,000 clones, about 85% seen once, with roughly an eighth in the top ten. The material sequenced was peripheral blood, taken on day 0 of AZD1222 vaccination. The clonotype comes from an adult in good health. V is TRBV5-4 and J is TRBJ1-2, with no clear D. CDR3 nucleotide sequence: TGTGCCAGCAGCTGGAGCCGTGGGGGCTACACCTTC. It yields the protein CASSWSRGGYTF.